The 14 T cell receptor beta chains listed next were all sequenced from one sample in a study of blood T cell repertoires in COVID-19 (dated by TCRdb to between 2020 and 2021). The library relied on the immunoSEQ multiplex PCR assay. In TCRdb, the immuneACCESS table is reduced to in-frame sequences with V and J assigned. These tables do not hold every clone; where another copy was compared, an unresolved V gene accounts for under half, and the others remain unexplained. In all, the sample holds 100,000 to 110,000 clones, and over 80% of those were seen once. Of the sample, under 15% falls within the top ten clones. What was sequenced was peripheral blood. These receptors all come from a man aged 45-65 years with active or convalescent COVID-19.

This clone came up a few times. The chain links TRBV6-1 to TRBJ1-4; 10 bases map to TRBD1. The CDR3 is 15 amino acids. Germline CDR1 MNHNS, CDR2 SASEGT. V lost 0 bases, J lost 11 bases, and 6 bases stayed unmatched. The CDR3, as DNA: TGTGCCAGCAGTGAAGCGGGGACAGGGGCGGGCAAACTGTTTTTT. Residues: CASSEAGTGAGKLFF.

This chain links TRBV11-2 with TRBJ1-5; 9 nucleotides agree with TRBD1. Trimming took 1 base from V and 6 from J; bases not matched to a gene: 4. The CDR3 contains 15 residues. Germline CDR1 SGHAT, CDR2 FQNNGV. The CDR3 loop reads CASSLGGTGSQPQHF. DNA of the CDR3: TGTGCCAGCAGCTTAGGGGGGACAGGGTCTCAGCCCCAGCATTTT.

Details on this clone: The germline gene is not matched at one end of the junction; a read error may be the cause. J is TRBJ1-6 and V is TRBV27; 9 bases fit TRBD1. The CDR3 runs 15 residues. CDR1 and CDR2 (germline): MNHEY, SMNVEV (reference sequence). The CDR3 nucleotides are TGTGCCGGCAGTTCGGGACAGGGTTTGGGTTCACCCCTCCACTTT. Translating gives CAGSSGQGLGSPLHF.

The chain uses TRBV5-1 and TRBJ1-1; D unclear. The V and J ends lost 3 bases and 1 base respectively, with 13 bases between them. CDR3 length equals 15 residues. Germline V gene lookup returns CDR1 SGHRS and CDR2 YFSETQ. The CDR3 loop is CASSSSHRENTEAFF. As DNA, the CDR3 is TGCGCCAGCAGCTCTTCCCACAGAGAGAACACTGAAGCTTTCTTT.

The chain has TRBV12-5 and TRBJ2-2, with TRBD2 as a possible D gene (6 bases). The CDR3 sequence is 13 residues long. V was clipped by 3 bases and J by 5 bases, with 7 bases between them. Per germline, CDR1 LGHNT and CDR2 FRNRAP. CDR3 DNA: TGTGCTAGTGGTTTAAGCGGGACCGGGGAGCTGTTTTTT. Protein: CASGLSGTGELFF. Filled out from reference TRBV12-5 and TRBJ2-2, the complete variable domain reads DARVTQTPRHKVTEMGQEVTMRCQPILGHNTVFWYRQTMMQGLELLAYFRNRAPLDDSGMPKDRFSAEMPDATLATLKIQPSEPRDSAVYFCASGLSGTGELFFGEGSRLTVL.

This rearrangement joins TRBV19 to TRBJ1-4; 12 bases line up with TRBD1. The junction had 2 bases not matched to a gene; V was cut back by 9 bases and J by 0 bases. The CDR3 totals 15 residues. Germline loops: CDR1 LNHDA, CDR2 SQIVND (reference sequence). CDR3 sequence reads: CASRDRGPTNEKLFF. CDR3 bases: TGTGCCAGCAGGGACAGGGGGCCAACTAATGAAAAACTGTTTTTT. Complete variable domain (other parts from reference TRBV19 and TRBJ1-4): DGGITQSPKYLFRKEGQNVTLSCEQNLNHDAMYWYRQDPGQGLRLIYYSQIVNDFQKGDIAEGYSVSREKKESFPLTVTSAQKNPTAFYLCASRDRGPTNEKLFFGSGTQLSVL.

V gene TRBV13 combines with J gene TRBJ1-1; D is possibly TRBD1 (5 bases). V was shortened by 5 bases and J by 1 base, with 17 bases between the two germline ends. The CDR3 spans 16 residues. Per germline, CDR1 PRHDT and CDR2 FYEKMQ (reference sequence). The CDR3: CASSVDAGGRNTEAFF. As DNA, the CDR3 is TGTGCCAGCAGCGTGGATGCCGGGGGTCGGAACACTGAAGCTTTCTTT.

The chain carries TRBV10-3 and TRBJ1-2; 8 nucleotides align to TRBD1. This CDR3 has 17 amino acids. Germline V gives CDR1 ENHRY, CDR2 SYGVKD. Trimming took 2 bases from V and 8 from J; bases not matched to a gene: 16. This CDR3 reads CAISETARGQEGGGYTF. The CDR3 DNA reads TGTGCCATCAGTGAGACGGCCCGGGGACAGGAGGGTGGCGGCTACACCTTC.

This rearrangement joins TRBV6-5 to TRBJ2-1, with TRBD2 matching over 10 bases. The junction had 8 bases not matched to a gene; V was cut back by 0 bases and J by 9 bases. This CDR3 has 16 amino acids. Germline lookup yields CDR1 MNHEY and CDR2 SVGAGI. The CDR3 DNA follows: TGTGCCAGCAGTTACTCGAGAGCTAGCGGGAGTGGTGAGCAGTTCTTC. Protein: CASSYSRASGSGEQFF.

The chain combines TRBV9 with TRBJ2-2; TRBD2 matches at 7 bases. Germline V lookup: CDR1 SGDLS, CDR2 YYNGEE. The J segment lost 6 bases and the V segment lost 4 bases, leaving 6 bases of the junction unmatched. The CDR3 has 14 residues. The CDR3 DNA reads TGTGCCAGCAGCCGGGACTACCCCCCCGGGGAGCTGTTTTTT. It encodes CASSRDYPPGELFF. Filled out from reference TRBV9 and TRBJ2-2, the complete variable domain reads DSGVTQTPKHLITATGQRVTLRCSPRSGDLSVYWYQQSLDQGLQFLIQYYNGEERAKGNILERFSAQQFPDLHSELNLSSLELGDSALYFCASSRDYPPGELFFGEGSRLTVL.

The chain has TRBV5-1 and TRBJ2-2; D is ambiguous. CDR1 and CDR2 from the germline V gene are SGHRS and YFSETQ. Trimming stripped 2 bases from V and 0 bases from J, with 8 bases between. The CDR3 is 15 residues long. CDR3: CASSLIDTNTGELFF. The CDR3 DNA follows: TGCGCCAGCAGCTTAATCGACACGAACACCGGGGAGCTGTTTTTT.

Comments on this clone: Relative to the germline gene, one junction end is altered; a read error may explain this. The chain links TRBV7-7 to TRBJ2-1; 7 positions match TRBD2. The CDR3 length is 16 residues. The germline gives CDR1 SSHAT, CDR2 FNYEAQ (reference sequence). The CDR3 region is CASSPLAPSSYNEQFF. The DNA for the CDR3 is TGTGCTAGCAGCCCACTAGCGCCGAGCTCCTACAATGAGCAGTTCTTC.

The chain employs TRBV24-1 and TRBJ1-2; 8 nucleotides align to TRBD1. From germline, CDR1 is KGHDR and CDR2 SFDVKD. V was clipped by 11 bases and J by 7 bases; unmatched bases: 11. The CDR3 extends over 13 amino acids. In nucleotides, the CDR3 is TGTGCCATCCCGACAGGGGAAGGGATTGGCTACACCTTC. Protein product: CAIPTGEGIGYTF.

The genes are TRBV6-2 or TRBV6-3 and TRBJ2-7, with 7 bases fitting TRBD2. With V trimmed by 2 bases and J by 6 bases, 7 bases remained unmatched. The CDR3 runs to 14 residues. Germline V gene sequence: CDR1 MNHEY, CDR2 SVGEGT. The CDR3 protein is CASSYSAGAFEQYF. The CDR3 nucleotides read TGTGCCAGCAGTTACAGTGCGGGAGCGTTCGAGCAGTACTTC.